One sample yielded the 14 T cell receptor beta chains listed below, sequenced in a study of shared clonotypes between healthy human individuals. Data came from immunoSEQ multiplex PCR; TCRdb stores just in-frame clones and leaves some out. The table shows some 1,100,000 clones, with around three quarters occurring only once. Sequenced input: memory CD4+ T cells from PBMCs. Subset noted: CD45RA-negative fraction. These receptors originate from a man aged 18 to 30 in good health. Some clones in this sample may be carry-over from other donors' samples.

This chain links TRBV6-6 with TRBJ1-5; 8 bases match TRBD1. This CDR3 is 15 amino acids long. The germline V gene encodes CDR1 MNHNY and CDR2 SVGAGI (reference sequence). The J segment lost 7 bases and the V segment lost 2 bases, leaving 7 bases of the junction unmatched. The chain's CDR3 is CASSYTGQGNQPQHF. CDR3 coding DNA: TGTGCCAGCAGTTACACTGGACAGGGAAACCAGCCCCAGCATTTT.

This chain connects TRBV30 to TRBJ1-6; D unresolved. The CDR3 has 13 residues. V was pared by 3 bases and J by 9 bases, with 12 bases between. CDR1 GTSNPN and CDR2 SVGIG come from the germline V gene (reference sequence). The CDR3 spells CAWSVEVSSPLHF. The CDR3 region has the DNA TGTGCCTGGAGCGTTGAGGTTTCTTCACCCCTCCACTTT.

CDR3 sequence (DNA): TGTGCCAGCAGTTCCCCCCGGACCAGGAGTGAAAAACTGTTTTTT. Its protein is CASSSPRTRSEKLFF. V usage is TRBV28 and J usage is TRBJ1-4; the D is unclear. The V gene's germline CDR1 is MDHEN and CDR2 SYDVKM. V lost 4 bases to trimming and J lost 7 bases, with 16 bases between them. This CDR3 contains 15 residues.

The CDR3 region has the DNA TGTGCCAGCGGAGTCGGACAGGGGTTGGGTGGCTACGAGCAGTACTTC. As protein: CASGVGQGLGGYEQYF. The rearrangement links TRBV2 to TRBJ2-7; 9 nucleotides line up with TRBD1. Germline CDR1 reads SNHLY; CDR2 reads FYNNEI. This CDR3 is 16 amino acids long. With 8 bases clipped from V and 3 bases from J, the junction kept 14 bases outside the gene matches.

V and J are TRBV13 and TRBJ2-3; 9 bases map to TRBD2. This CDR3 is built from 14 residues. V shed 7 bases, J shed 5 bases, and the junction held 7 bases outside the gene matches. Germline CDR1 and CDR2: PRHDT and FYEKMQ (reference sequence). CDR3 nucleotide sequence: TGTGCCAGCAACCATAGCGGGAGACGAGATACGCAGTATTTT. It yields the protein CASNHSGRRDTQYF. Filled out from reference TRBV13 and TRBJ2-3, the complete variable domain reads AAGVIQSPRHLIKEKRETATLKCYPIPRHDTVYWYQQGPGQDPQFLISFYEKMQSDKGSIPDRFSAQQFSDYHSELNMSSLELGDSALYFCASNHSGRRDTQYFGPGTRLTVL.

This rearrangement joins TRBV19 to TRBJ1-1, with a weak D call TRBD1 (6 bases). There are 16 residues in the CDR3. V was trimmed by 0 bases and J by 4 bases, leaving 15 bases between them. Germline CDR1 LNHDA, CDR2 SQIVND (reference sequence). The CDR3 region is CASSIDVGGLTTEAFF. Here the CDR3 DNA reads TGTGCCAGTAGTATAGATGTGGGGGGGCTGACCACTGAAGCTTTCTTT.

CDR3 DNA: TGTGCCAGCAGCACTAGCGGGAGGTACAGCGGGGAGCTGTTTTTT. The encoded protein is CASSTSGRYSGELFF. The chain links TRBV7-2 to TRBJ2-2, with 12 bases identical to TRBD2. Germline-derived CDR1 and CDR2 are SGHTA and FQGNSA. This CDR3 is 15 amino acids long. V dropped 5 bases and J dropped 7; count of bases not matched to a gene: 5.

The chain couples TRBV5-1 to TRBJ2-1; D unresolved. Per germline, CDR1 SGHRS and CDR2 YFSETQ. Trimming cost V 2 bases and J 9 bases, with 15 bases left between them. The CDR3 extends over 14 amino acids. The DNA of the CDR3 is TGCGCCAGCAGCTTAGGTTCCCCCGACACTGAGCAGTTCTTC. It codes for CASSLGSPDTEQFF. Full variable domain (remainder filled in from reference TRBV5-1 and TRBJ2-1): KAGVTQTPRYLIKTRGQQVTLSCSPISGHRSVSWYQQTPGQGLQFLFEYFSETQRNKGNFPGRFSGRQFSNSRSEMNVSTLELGDSALYLCASSLGSPDTEQFFGPGTRLTVL.

The chain combines TRBV7-2 with TRBJ2-7; D not certain. This CDR3 is built from 12 residues. Between the trimmed V and J ends, which lost 5 bases and 1 base, there was a span of 6 bases. Germline V CDR1 and CDR2: SGHTA, FQGNSA. The CDR3 sequence: CASSHRSYEQYF. CDR3 nucleotides: TGTGCCAGCAGCCATCGATCCTACGAGCAGTACTTC.

Note on this clone: The identical CDR3 is also encoded by other nucleotide sequences in the sample. This chain joins TRBV6-5 and TRBJ1-5, with 9 bases aligning to TRBD1. The CDR3 is 14 amino acids. Germline V gene sequence: CDR1 MNHEY, CDR2 SVGAGI. Losses at the gene ends were 6 bases for V and 0 bases for J; bases not matched to a gene: 0. In DNA form, the CDR3 reads TGTGCCAGCAGGGGACAGGGTAGCAATCAGCCCCAGCATTTT. It specifies CASRGQGSNQPQHF.

This chain connects TRBV6-5 to TRBJ1-1; possibly TRBD1 for D (5 bases). Germline CDR1 reads MNHEY; CDR2 reads SVGAGI. This CDR3 has 14 amino acids. Trimming stripped 5 bases from V and 7 bases from J, with 17 bases between. CDR3 amino acids: CASSPILRDSEAFF. The CDR3 bases are TGTGCCAGCAGTCCAATACTTCGTGACAGTGAAGCTTTCTTT.

A single count supports this clone. The rearrangement uses TRBV2 and TRBJ2-7; TRBD2 aligns across 9 bases. The CDR3 loop spans 15 amino acids. CDR1 is SNHLY, CDR2 FYNNEI, per germline. J was trimmed by 7 bases and V by 2 bases; bases with no gene match: 9. This chain's CDR3 is CASSESSGATTEQYF. CDR3 nucleotide sequence: TGTGCCAGCAGTGAATCTAGCGGGGCAACCACGGAGCAGTACTTC.

DNA for the CDR3: TGTGCCAGCGACCGAACGTCAACTAATGAAAAACTGTTTTTT. It translates to CASDRTSTNEKLFF. V usage is TRBV6-1 and J usage is TRBJ1-4; no firm D call. The CDR3 contains 14 residues. Trimming shortened V by 8 bases and J by 0 bases, and 10 bases separated the two germline ends. CDR1 MNHNS and CDR2 SASEGT come from the germline V gene.

The chain links TRBV28 to TRBJ1-1; 11 bases agree with TRBD1. This CDR3 has 13 amino acids. The germline V gene encodes CDR1 MDHEN and CDR2 SYDVKM. V trimming: 5 bases; J trimming: 10 bases; junction bases outside the gene matches: 6. For the CDR3, the DNA is TGTGCCAGCAGTATCAGGGACAGGGGGGGAGCTTTCTTT. Translating it yields CASSIRDRGGAFF.